The entry that follows covers one T cell receptor (beta chain) sequence. The antigen is undetermined. This CDR3 is also generated by other DNA sequences in the sample. CDR3 size: 15 residues. Germline V gives CDR1 SEHNR, CDR2 FQNEAQ (reference sequence). J gave up 4 bases and V 6 bases, and 9 bases lay outside the gene matches. The PCR had 60 Vbeta and 13 Jbeta primers. Profiling relied on immunoSEQ multiplex PCR, and the TCRdb table lists in-frame clones only, not all of them. The sample holds more than 200,000 clones; 82% are singletons and the top ten take 4.5% to 7%. Although they were nominally healthy when sampled, donors likely had unrecorded immune exposures. These data belong to a study of cytomegalovirus exposure and HLA in healthy donors. Points from the study as a whole: Follow-up analysis later connected one missense variant in DCLRE1C with trimming of TCR beta V- and J-genes. An analysis was carried out later, and it reportedly showed fewer N-insertions in an Asian-associated ancestry cluster than the approximately 660-donor mean. Judged likely to be a sequencing artifact was a cluster of highly shared sequence variants.

This chain uses TRBV7-9 with TRBJ2-7, with TRBD2 identical over 10 bases. The material sequenced was PBMCs. The TCR sequence derives from a man aged 35 to 55 in good health and CMV-seropositive. CDR3 nucleotides: TGTGCCAGCAGTCTCTTACTAGCGGGATCGTACGAGCAGTACTTC. This gives the protein CASSLLLAGSYEQYF.